This TCR beta chain came from a study of beta chain features in type 1 diabetes. This clone turned up a few times. The investigators reverse transcribed all of the isolated RNA, so they sequenced expressed TCRB transcripts. Method: immunoSEQ multiplex PCR; TCRdb's copy keeps in-frame clones and lacks some. The sample records about 900,000 clones, roughly 15% being singletons. The sequencing input was naive CD4+ T cells from blood. This sequence was found in a woman aged 18-29 years in good health.

CDR3 sequence: CASSVGNFYNEQFF. CDR3 DNA sequence: TGTGCCAGCAGCGTAGGGAACTTTTACAATGAGCAGTTCTTC. The chain combines TRBV9 with TRBJ2-1; no clear D gene. Germline assignment: CDR1 SGDLS and CDR2 YYNGEE. The CDR3 is made up of 14 amino acids. Trimming removed 0 bases at V and 4 bases at J, with 8 bases between.